The clone carrying this T cell receptor (beta chain) was recorded at least ten times. This sample was included in a study of T-cell reconstitution after alpha-beta-depleted transplantation in children. The TCRbeta library was prepared with unique molecular identifiers. TCRdb passed the PCR reads through MiXCR, listing each CDR3 protein once. Of some 260,000 distinct CDR3 sequences listed, approximately 24% were seen once; the top ten hold more than 4.5%. Source: PBMCs, mostly from graft donor cells, taken 360 days after TCRalphabeta/CD19-depleted stem cell transplant. The sequence was obtained from a female patient aged 2-15 years who had a stem cell transplant for congenital amegakaryocytic thrombocytopenia, so the T cells may come from the graft donor.

The CDR3 loop is CASKDTSNYGYTF. In nucleotides, the CDR3 is TGCGCCAGCAAGGACACCTCTAACTATGGCTACACCTTC. This chain joins TRBV5-1 and TRBJ1-2; D is possibly TRBD1 (5 bases). This CDR3 has 13 residues. From germline, CDR1 is SGHRS and CDR2 YFSETQ. Deletions cut 6 bases from V and 0 bases from J, with 9 bases between.